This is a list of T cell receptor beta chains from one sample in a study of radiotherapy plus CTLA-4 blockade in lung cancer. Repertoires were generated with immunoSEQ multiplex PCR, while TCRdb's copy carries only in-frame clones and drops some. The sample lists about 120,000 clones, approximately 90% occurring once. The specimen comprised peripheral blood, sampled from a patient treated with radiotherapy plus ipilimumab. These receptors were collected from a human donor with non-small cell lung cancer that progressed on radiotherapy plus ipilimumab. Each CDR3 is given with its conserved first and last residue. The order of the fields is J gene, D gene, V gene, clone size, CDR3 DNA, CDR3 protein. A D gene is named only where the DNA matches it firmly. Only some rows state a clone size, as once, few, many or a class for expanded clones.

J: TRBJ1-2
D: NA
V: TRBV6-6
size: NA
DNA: TGTGCCAGCAGTTTAGACTCCTATGGCTACACCTTC
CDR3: CASSLDSYGYTF

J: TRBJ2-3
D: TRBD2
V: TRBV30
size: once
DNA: TGTGCCTGGAGTGTCGGACTAGCGGGAGTTAAAGGAGATACGCAGTATTTT
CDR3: CAWSVGLAGVKGDTQYF

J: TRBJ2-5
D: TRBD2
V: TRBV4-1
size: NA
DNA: TGCGCCAGCAGCCAAGGGACTAGCGGGACAGAGACCCAGTACTTC
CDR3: CASSQGTSGTETQYF

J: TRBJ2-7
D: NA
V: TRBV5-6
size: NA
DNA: TGTGCCAGCAGCTTGGCCGTCGGGCACGAGCAGTACTTC
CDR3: CASSLAVGHEQYF

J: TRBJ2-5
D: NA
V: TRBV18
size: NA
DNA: TGTGCCAGCTCACCTCTGGCGGAGACCCAGTACTTC
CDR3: CASSPLAETQYF

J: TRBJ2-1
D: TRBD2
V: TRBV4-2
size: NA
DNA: TGTGCCAGCAGCTTGCCCGGGACTAGTCCCTACAATGAGCAGTTCTTC
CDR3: CASSLPGTSPYNEQFF

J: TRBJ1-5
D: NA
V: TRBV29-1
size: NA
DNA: TGCAGCGCAAAGGGCGCTGGAGACAATCAGCCCCAGCATTTT
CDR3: CSAKGAGDNQPQHF

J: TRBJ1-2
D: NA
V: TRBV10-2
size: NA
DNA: TGCGCCAGCAGTGGCGTACCGCGGTATGGCTACACCTTC
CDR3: CASSGVPRYGYTF

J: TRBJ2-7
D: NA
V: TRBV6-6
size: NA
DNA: TGTGCCAGCAGATCCTCGGGCGAGCAGTACTTC
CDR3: CASRSSGEQYF

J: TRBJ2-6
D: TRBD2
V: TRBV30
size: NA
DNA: TGTGCCTGGAGTGACTTAGGACTAGCGGGAGTTGGGGCCAACGTCCTGACTTTC
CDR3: CAWSDLGLAGVGANVLTF

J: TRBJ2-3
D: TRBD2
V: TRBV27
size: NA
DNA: TGTGCCAGCAAACAAGCAACCGGGACTAGAGGTTTTTTGGGCACAGATACGCAGTATTTT
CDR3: CASKQATGTRGFLGTDTQYF

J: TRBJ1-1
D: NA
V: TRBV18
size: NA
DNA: TGTGCCAGCTCACCAAAACAGTTGAACACTGAAGCTTTCTTT
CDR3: CASSPKQLNTEAFF

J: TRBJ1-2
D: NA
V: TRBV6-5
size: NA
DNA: TGTGCCAGCAGTTTGAACATCAGGCTGCGGGATGGCTACACCTTC
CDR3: CASSLNIRLRDGYTF

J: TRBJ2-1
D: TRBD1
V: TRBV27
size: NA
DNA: TGTGCCAGCAGTCCTTACAGGGGGTCCTACAATGAGCAGTTCTTC
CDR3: CASSPYRGSYNEQFF

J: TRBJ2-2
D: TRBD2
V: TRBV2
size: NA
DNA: TGTGCCAGCCGCTTCGGGAGGGAGTCCGGGGAGCTGTTTTTT
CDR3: CASRFGRESGELFF

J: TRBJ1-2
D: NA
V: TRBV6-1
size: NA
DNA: TGTGCCAGCAGTAGAACGGACAAAAACTATGGCTACACCTTC
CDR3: CASSRTDKNYGYTF

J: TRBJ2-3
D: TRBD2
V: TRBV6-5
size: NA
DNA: TGTGCCAGCAGTTACGGAGCGGGAGCTCTAGATACGCAGTATTTT
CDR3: CASSYGAGALDTQYF

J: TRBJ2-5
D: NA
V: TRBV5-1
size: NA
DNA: TGCGCCAGCAGCTTGATGGGGGGAGGAGAGACCCAGTACTTC
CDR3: CASSLMGGGETQYF

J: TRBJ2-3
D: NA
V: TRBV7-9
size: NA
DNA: TGTGCCAGCAGCTTAAGAGGGACAAGCACAGATACGCAGTATTTT
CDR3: CASSLRGTSTDTQYF

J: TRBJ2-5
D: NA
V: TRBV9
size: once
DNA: TGTGCCAGCAGCCCAGGAGTCGGCTCTCCGGGGACCCAGTACTTC
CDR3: CASSPGVGSPGTQYF

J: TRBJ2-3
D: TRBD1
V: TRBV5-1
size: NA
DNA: TGCGCCAGCAGCTGGGACAGTAGCACAGATACGCAGTATTTT
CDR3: CASSWDSSTDTQYF

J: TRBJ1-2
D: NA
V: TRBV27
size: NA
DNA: TGTGCCAGCAGTTCTGGGCCCTGGGCCGAGTATGGCTACACCTTC
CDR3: CASSSGPWAEYGYTF

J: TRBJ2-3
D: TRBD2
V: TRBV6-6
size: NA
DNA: TGTGCCAGCAGTTACGGGGAGGGCCTGGCGGATACGCAGTATTTT
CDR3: CASSYGEGLADTQYF

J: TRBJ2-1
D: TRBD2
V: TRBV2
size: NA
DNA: TGTGCCAGCAGTTCAGCGGGAGTCGAGCAGTTCTTC
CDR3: CASSSAGVEQFF

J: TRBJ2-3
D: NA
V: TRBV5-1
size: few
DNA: TGCGCCAGCAGCCCAGACCCCAGCACAGATACGCAGTATTTT
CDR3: CASSPDPSTDTQYF

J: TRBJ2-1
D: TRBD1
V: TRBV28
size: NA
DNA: TGTGCCAGCAGTCCCGGACTGGACAGGAATGAGCAGTTCTTC
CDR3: CASSPGLDRNEQFF

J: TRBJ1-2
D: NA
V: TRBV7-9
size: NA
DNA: TGTGCCAGCAGCTTAGGGGCCCAGGCAGGGGCCTATGGCTACACCTTC
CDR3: CASSLGAQAGAYGYTF

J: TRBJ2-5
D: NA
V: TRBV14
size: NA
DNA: TGTGCCAGCAGCCAAGTTGGCCATTATTCTCAGTACTTC
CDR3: CASSQVGHYSQYF

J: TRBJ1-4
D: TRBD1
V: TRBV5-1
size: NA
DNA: TGCGCCAGCAGCCTCGGACAGGGGGCATCTCATGAAAAACTGTTTTTT
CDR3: CASSLGQGASHEKLFF

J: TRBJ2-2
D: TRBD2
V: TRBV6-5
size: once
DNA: TGTGCCAGCGGGACTAGCTGGAACACCGGGGAGCTGTTTTTT
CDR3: CASGTSWNTGELFF

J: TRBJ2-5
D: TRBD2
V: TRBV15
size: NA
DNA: TGTGCCACCAGCAGATACCTCCCTAGAGCGGGAGGGCAAGAGACCCAGTACTTC
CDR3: CATSRYLPRAGGQETQYF

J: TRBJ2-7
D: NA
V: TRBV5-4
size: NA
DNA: TGTGCCAGCAGCTTGCAGGCGGGTTACGAGCAGTACTTC
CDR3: CASSLQAGYEQYF

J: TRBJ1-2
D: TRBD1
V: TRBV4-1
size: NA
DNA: TGCGCCAGCAGTATCGACAGGGTAAAAGGCTACACCTTC
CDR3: CASSIDRVKGYTF

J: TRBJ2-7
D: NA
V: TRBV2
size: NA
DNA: TGTGCCAGCAGTGAAGGACTAGTATCCCTCTACGAGCAGTACTTC
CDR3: CASSEGLVSLYEQYF

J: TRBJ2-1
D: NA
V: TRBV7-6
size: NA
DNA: TGTGCCAGCAGCTTAGGGGCCGGGCCGCTAGTCGGTGAGCAGTTCTTC
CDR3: CASSLGAGPLVGEQFF

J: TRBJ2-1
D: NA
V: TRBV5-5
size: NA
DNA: TGTGCCAGCAGCTTGCAGGGGAGCTCCTACAATGAGCAGTTCTTC
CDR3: CASSLQGSSYNEQFF

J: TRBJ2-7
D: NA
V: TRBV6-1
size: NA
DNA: TGTGCCAGAAAATTTAAGGCAGACAGTGGTTACTTC
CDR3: CARKFKADSGYF

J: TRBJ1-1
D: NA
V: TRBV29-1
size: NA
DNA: TGCAGCGTGGGGACATATCGTGACACTGAAGCTTTCTTT
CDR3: CSVGTYRDTEAFF

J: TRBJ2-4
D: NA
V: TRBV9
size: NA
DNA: TGTGCCAGCAGCGTAGATTCGAGGGGGGTGGAAAACATTCAGTACTTC
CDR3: CASSVDSRGVENIQYF

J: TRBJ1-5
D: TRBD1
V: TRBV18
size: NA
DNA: TGTGCCAGCTCACCGGGACAGGTTAATCAGCCCCAGCATTTT
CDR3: CASSPGQVNQPQHF

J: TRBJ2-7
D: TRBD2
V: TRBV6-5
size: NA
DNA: TGTGCCAGCAGCCGGGGACTATCCCCTTACGAGCAGTACTTC
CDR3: CASSRGLSPYEQYF

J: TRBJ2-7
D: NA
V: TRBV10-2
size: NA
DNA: TGCGCCAGCAGTGAGACTTACGGCCTCGAGCAGTACTTC
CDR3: CASSETYGLEQYF

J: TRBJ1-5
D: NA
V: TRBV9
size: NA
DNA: TGTGCCAGCAGCCCAACGGGAGGTAATCAGCCCCAGCATTTT
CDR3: CASSPTGGNQPQHF

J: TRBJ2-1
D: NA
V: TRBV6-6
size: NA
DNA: TGTGCCAGCAGTTCAGGGTCGAGCCGACAATACAATGAGCAGTTCTTC
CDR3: CASSSGSSRQYNEQFF

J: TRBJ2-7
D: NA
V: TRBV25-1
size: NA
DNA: TGTGCCAGCAGTATGGGGGCTAGAAACGAGCAGTACTTC
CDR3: CASSMGARNEQYF

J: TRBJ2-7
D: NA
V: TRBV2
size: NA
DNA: TGTGCCAGCCGCCTATTATCCTACGAGCAGTACTTC
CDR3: CASRLLSYEQYF

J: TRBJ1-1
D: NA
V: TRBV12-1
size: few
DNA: TGTGCCAGCAGCCGCGTAATGAACACTGAAGCTTTCTTT
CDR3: CASSRVMNTEAFF

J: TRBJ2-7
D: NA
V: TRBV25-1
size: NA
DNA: TGTGCCAGCAGCCGGGGGACCCTGGGGCGGTACGAGCAGTACTTC
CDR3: CASSRGTLGRYEQYF

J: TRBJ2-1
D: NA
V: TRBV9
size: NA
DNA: TGTGCCAGCAGCGTAGACAGCGAAATGACCTACAATGAGCAGTTCTTC
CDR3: CASSVDSEMTYNEQFF

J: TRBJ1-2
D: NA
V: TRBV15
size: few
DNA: TGTGCCACCAGCAGAGACAGCGGGCGGTCGACCTTC
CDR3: CATSRDSGRSTF

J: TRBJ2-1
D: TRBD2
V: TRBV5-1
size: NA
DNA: TGCGCCAGCAGCACAGCGGGAGCGGTCTACAATGAGCAGTTCTTC
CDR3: CASSTAGAVYNEQFF

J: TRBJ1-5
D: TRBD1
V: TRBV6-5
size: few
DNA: TGTGCCAGCAGACAAGGACAGGTTAGCAATCAGCCCCAGCATTTT
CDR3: CASRQGQVSNQPQHF

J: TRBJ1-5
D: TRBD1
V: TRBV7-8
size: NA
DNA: TGTGCCAGCAGCCCCGGACAGGGGGCCGGACAGCCCCAGCATTTT
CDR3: CASSPGQGAGQPQHF

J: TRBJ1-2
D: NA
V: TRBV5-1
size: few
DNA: TGCGCCAGCAGCTTTTCAGGGGATTATGGCTACACCTTC
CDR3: CASSFSGDYGYTF

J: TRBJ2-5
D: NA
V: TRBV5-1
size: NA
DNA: TGCGCCAGCAGCGGACCAGTTCAAGAGACCCAGTACTTC
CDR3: CASSGPVQETQYF

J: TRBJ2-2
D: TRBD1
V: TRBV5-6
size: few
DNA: TGTGCCAGCAGCCGGACAGGGGGCACCGGGGAGCTGTTTTTT
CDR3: CASSRTGGTGELFF

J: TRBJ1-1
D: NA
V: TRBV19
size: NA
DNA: TGTGCCAGTACCATTTCTCTTCCCCAGTCTGAAGCTTTCTTT
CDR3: CASTISLPQSEAFF

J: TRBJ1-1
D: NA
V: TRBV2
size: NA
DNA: TGTGCCAGCAGGATCCTACAGAACACTGAAGCTTTCTTT
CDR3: CASRILQNTEAFF

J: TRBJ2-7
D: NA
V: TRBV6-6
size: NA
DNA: TGTGCCAGCAGGGAGGCGGGTTTCTACGAGCAGTACTTC
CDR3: CASREAGFYEQYF

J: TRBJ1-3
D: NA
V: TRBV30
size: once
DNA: TGTGCCTGGAGAGGCGGACAGGGAAACACCATATATTTT
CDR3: CAWRGGQGNTIYF